These 12 T cell receptor beta chains share one sample of origin, sequenced in a study of CD8 T cells in Susac syndrome. Roughly 0.45 to 1 ug RNA was reverse transcribed with random hexamers. TCRdb reprocessed the immunoSEQ multiplex PCR reads with MiXCR, giving one entry per CDR3 protein. The sample lists about 110,000 distinct CDR3 sequences; about 95% were seen once. Sequenced material: CD4+ T cells from PBMCs. These receptor sequences come from a human donor in good health.

The chain uses TRBV20-1 and TRBJ1-4; D uncertain. Between the trimmed V and J ends, which lost 3 bases and 4 bases, there was a span of 9 bases. The CDR3 runs 13 residues. Germline lookup yields CDR1 DFQATT and CDR2 SNEGSKA (reference sequence). CDR3 protein: CSARVRRNEKLFF. CDR3 DNA sequence: TGCAGTGCTAGGGTCAGGCGTAATGAAAAACTGTTTTTT.

This chain connects TRBV30 to TRBJ1-5; 7 positions agree with TRBD1. The length of the CDR3 is 15 residues. J was trimmed by 4 bases and V by 2 bases; bases with no gene match: 8. Germline CDR1 reads GTSNPN; CDR2 reads SVGIG (reference sequence). This chain's CDR3 is CAWSIPDRRNQPQHF. The CDR3 coding sequence is TGTGCCTGGAGTATTCCGGACAGGAGAAATCAGCCCCAGCATTTT.

The rearrangement links TRBV4-1 to TRBJ2-5, with 8 bases matching TRBD2. CDR1 and CDR2 from the germline V gene are MGHRA and YSYEKL. Trimming removed 3 bases from V and 1 base from J; junction bases left unmatched: 4. The CDR3 has 15 residues. The CDR3 loop is CASSHPGLVQETQYF. In nucleotides, the CDR3 is TGCGCCAGCAGCCACCCGGGACTAGTCCAAGAGACCCAGTACTTC.

This rearrangement joins TRBV18 to TRBJ2-5, with 8 positions matching TRBD2. Looked up from germline, CDR1 is KGHSH and CDR2 is LQKENI. The CDR3 spans 13 residues. V was pared by 4 bases and J by 3 bases, with 1 base of the junction left unmatched. The CDR3 DNA sequence: TGTGCCAGCTCACGAGCGGGAGAAGAGACCCAGTACTTC. Translation: CASSRAGEETQYF.

V usage is TRBV19 and J usage is TRBJ2-3; 7 positions agree with TRBD2. The germline CDR1 and CDR2 sequences are LNHDA and SQIVND (reference sequence). J lost 0 bases, V lost 1 base, and 4 bases had no gene match. This CDR3 comprises 16 residues. CDR3 DNA: TGTGCCAGTAGTATAGCCGGCGGGGGAAGCACAGATACGCAGTATTTT. Protein product: CASSIAGGGSTDTQYF.

This clonotype was seen just once. The chain joins TRBV5-1 to TRBJ2-5; D might be TRBD2 (6 bases). The CDR3 totals 14 residues. Trimming removed 2 bases at V and 2 bases at J, with 10 bases between. Germline V gene sequence: CDR1 SGHRS, CDR2 YFSETQ. CDR3 nucleotide sequence: TGCGCCAGCAGCTTATGGGGAGGACAAGAGACCCAGTACTTC. This codes for CASSLWGGQETQYF.

Here the CDR3 DNA reads TGTGCCAGCAGCTTGACAGGTGATGGTAGCAATCAGCCCCAGCATTTT. It encodes CASSLTGDGSNQPQHF. The V gene is TRBV7-3, the J gene TRBJ1-5; D is possibly TRBD1 (6 bases). This CDR3 spans 16 amino acids. Germline V lookup: CDR1 SGHTA, CDR2 FQGTGA. V lost 3 bases to trimming and J lost 0 bases, with 12 bases between them.

This chain joins TRBV18 and TRBJ2-5; unclear D gene. The germline V gene has CDR1 KGHSH and CDR2 LQKENI. This CDR3 has 13 residues. The V end lost 0 bases, the J end lost 5 bases, and 7 bases lay between the germline ends. CDR3 nucleotide sequence: TGTGCCAGCTCACCACCGGGATGGGAGACCCAGTACTTC. Its translation is CASSPPGWETQYF.

The gene calls are TRBV18 and TRBJ2-1; 10 bases are shared with TRBD2. This CDR3 region has 14 residues. V shed 3 bases and J 8 bases; nucleotides not matched to a gene: 4. Germline assignment: CDR1 KGHSH and CDR2 LQKENI. CDR3 sequence (DNA): TGTGCCAGCTCACCCGGGACTAGCGTCGATGAGCAGTTCTTC. It translates to CASSPGTSVDEQFF.

The table lists this clonotype with a count of one. This chain links TRBV6-6 with TRBJ2-6; 8 bases agree with TRBD1. This CDR3 spans 16 amino acids. Germline CDR1 and CDR2: MNHNY and SVGAGI (reference sequence). V lost 4 bases to trimming and J lost 4 bases; unmatched junction nucleotides: 6. The CDR3 coding sequence is TGTGCCAGCAGTTCTACAGGGGGGTCGGGGGCCAACGTCCTGACTTTC. Protein: CASSSTGGSGANVLTF.

The chain uses TRBV12-3 or TRBV12-4 and TRBJ2-5; D possibly corresponds to TRBD2 (6 bases). This CDR3 region has 13 residues. Trimming removed 7 bases from V and 0 bases from J, with 9 bases in between. The CDR3 loop reads CASTRLDQETQYF. CDR3 sequence (DNA): TGTGCCAGCACGCGACTAGACCAAGAGACCCAGTACTTC.

The chain links TRBV3-1 to TRBJ2-5; D is possibly TRBD2 (6 bases). Germline-derived CDR1 and CDR2 are LGHDT and YNNKEL (reference sequence). Trimming cost V 2 bases and J 2 bases, with 9 bases left between them. This CDR3 is 14 amino acids long. The CDR3 coding sequence is TGTGCCAGCAGCCAACTGGGGGGACAAGAGACCCAGTACTTC. This sequence encodes CASSQLGGQETQYF.